Given below is one TCR beta chain in context. This sample was included in a study of blood T cell repertoires in COVID-19. In germline, CDR1 is SGHRS, CDR2 YFSETQ. This CDR3 has 13 amino acids. Trimming cost V 0 bases and J 2 bases, with 5 bases left between them. All recovered Cohort 3 donors got two negative PCRs, got clearance, or saw symptom resolution. As originally analysed: Reference gene primer amplification yielded estimated nucleated cell counts. Profiled with immunoSEQ multiplex PCR; TCRdb holds only in-frame clones, not every one. Clone size and the V and J calls come from that table; the DNA yielded D and trimming. The profile shows roughly 400,000 clones, 75% to 90% of them singletons.

The material sequenced was PBMCs or T cells enriched from blood (not recorded which). V and J are TRBV5-1 and TRBJ1-1, with D hard to call. The TCR was taken from a man in his thirties or forties who had recovered from COVID-19. Here the CDR3 DNA reads TGCGCCAGCAGCTTGGCCAGAAACACTGAAGCTTTCTTT. Encoded protein: CASSLARNTEAFF.